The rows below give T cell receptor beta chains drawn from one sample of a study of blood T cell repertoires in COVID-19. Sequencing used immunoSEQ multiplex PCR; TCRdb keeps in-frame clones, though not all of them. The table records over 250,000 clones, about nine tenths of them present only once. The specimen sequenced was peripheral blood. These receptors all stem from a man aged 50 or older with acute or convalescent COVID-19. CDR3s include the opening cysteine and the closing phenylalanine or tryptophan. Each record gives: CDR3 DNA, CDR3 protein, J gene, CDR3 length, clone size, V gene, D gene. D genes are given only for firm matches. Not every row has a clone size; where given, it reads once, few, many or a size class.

DNA: TGCAGTGCTAGTAGGAGCGGGGGGGCCGGCACAGATACGCAGTATTTT
CDR3: CSASRSGGAGTDTQYF
J: TRBJ2-3
length: 16
size: NA
V: TRBV20-1
D: TRBD2

DNA: TGTGCCAGCATGCAGGGTCGCGGTTCACCCCTCCACTTT
CDR3: CASMQGRGSPLHF
J: TRBJ1-6
length: 13
size: NA
V: TRBV6-5
D: NA

DNA: TGTGCCAGCAGCTTCAGGGGTGGCAACTATGGCTACACCTTC
CDR3: CASSFRGGNYGYTF
J: TRBJ1-2
length: 14
size: NA
V: TRBV5-6
D: NA

DNA: TGTGCCAGCAGCCCCAGGACAGGGGCAACATACGAGCAGTACTTC
CDR3: CASSPRTGATYEQYF
J: TRBJ2-7
length: 15
size: NA
V: TRBV5-4
D: TRBD1

DNA: TGTGCCAGCAGTTCCCAGACAGGGAGGAACACCGGGGAGCTGTTTTTT
CDR3: CASSSQTGRNTGELFF
J: TRBJ2-2
length: 16
size: NA
V: TRBV3-1/TRBV3-2
D: TRBD1

DNA: TGTGCCAGCAGCCGGACAGGCCCCCTCTATGGCTACACCTTC
CDR3: CASSRTGPLYGYTF
J: TRBJ1-2
length: 14
size: NA
V: TRBV5-6
D: TRBD1

DNA: TGTGCCATCAGTGAGCGGCGGGGGGAGTATGGCTACACCTTC
CDR3: CAISERRGEYGYTF
J: TRBJ1-2
length: 14
size: NA
V: TRBV10-3
D: NA

DNA: TGTGCCAGCAGGGGACTATCAGCCTACGAGCAGTACTTC
CDR3: CASRGLSAYEQYF
J: TRBJ2-7
length: 13
size: NA
V: TRBV11-2
D: TRBD2

DNA: TGTGCCATCAGTCGGACAGGGGCCTACGAGCAGTACTTC
CDR3: CAISRTGAYEQYF
J: TRBJ2-7
length: 13
size: NA
V: TRBV10-3
D: TRBD1

DNA: TGTGCCAGCAGCAACGGTCTCCGGGACACAACCCGAAAAAACTATGGCTACACCTTC
CDR3: CASSNGLRDTTRKNYGYTF
J: TRBJ1-2
length: 19
size: NA
V: TRBV21-1
D: NA

DNA: TGTGCCAGCAGCCGCGGGACAGGGCAAGCGAATGAGCAGTTCTTC
CDR3: CASSRGTGQANEQFF
J: TRBJ2-1
length: 15
size: NA
V: TRBV5-4
D: TRBD1

DNA: TGCGCCAGCACCGGACAGGGAGCGGACGGCTACACCTTC
CDR3: CASTGQGADGYTF
J: TRBJ1-2
length: 13
size: NA
V: TRBV5-1
D: TRBD1

DNA: TGTGCCAGCTCAAGCCGGGACAGGGAGTACGAGCAGTACTTC
CDR3: CASSSRDREYEQYF
J: TRBJ2-7
length: 14
size: NA
V: TRBV18
D: TRBD1

DNA: TGTGCCAGCAGCTCCCTCGGGGGAGGGGGAGGCTACACCTTC
CDR3: CASSSLGGGGGYTF
J: TRBJ1-2
length: 14
size: NA
V: TRBV14
D: NA

DNA: TGTGCCAGCAGCGTAGGGTGGACGGACACCTACGAGCAGTACTTC
CDR3: CASSVGWTDTYEQYF
J: TRBJ2-7
length: 15
size: NA
V: TRBV9
D: NA

DNA: TGTGCCAGCAGCTTAGGGGGCACCGGGGGAAACATTCAGTACTTC
CDR3: CASSLGGTGGNIQYF
J: TRBJ2-4
length: 15
size: NA
V: TRBV11-2
D: NA

DNA: TGTGCCAGCAGCTCCAGGGGGACAGGGTGGTTCTTC
CDR3: CASSSRGTGWFF
J: TRBJ2-1
length: 12
size: once
V: TRBV14
D: TRBD1

DNA: TGTGCCAGCAGCTTACAGGCCTACGAGCAGTACTTC
CDR3: CASSLQAYEQYF
J: TRBJ2-7
length: 12
size: NA
V: TRBV7-9
D: NA

DNA: TGTGCCAGCAGTCGAGACAGGCTCTATGGCTACACCTTC
CDR3: CASSRDRLYGYTF
J: TRBJ1-2
length: 13
size: NA
V: TRBV6-6
D: NA

DNA: TGTGCCAGTAGTGAGGAACTCCTGACTGAAGCTTTCTTT
CDR3: CASSEELLTEAFF
J: TRBJ1-1
length: 13
size: NA
V: TRBV19
D: NA

DNA: TGTGCCAGCAGCGTAGCTTGGGGCGGGGGCACAGATACGCAGTATTTT
CDR3: CASSVAWGGGTDTQYF
J: TRBJ2-3
length: 16
size: NA
V: TRBV9
D: NA

DNA: TGCGCCAGCAGCCCCACCCAAGCGTCCCAAGAGACCCAGTACTTC
CDR3: CASSPTQASQETQYF
J: TRBJ2-5
length: 15
size: once
V: TRBV4-1
D: NA

DNA: TGTGCCAGTAGGAAGGACTTGACTTATGGCTACACCTTC
CDR3: CASRKDLTYGYTF
J: TRBJ1-2
length: 13
size: NA
V: TRBV19
D: NA

DNA: TGTGCCAGCAACAACAGGGGTCCTACCGGGGAGCTGTTTTTT
CDR3: CASNNRGPTGELFF
J: TRBJ2-2
length: 14
size: NA
V: TRBV3-1/TRBV3-2
D: TRBD1

DNA: TGTGCCAGCAGTTACGGTCGGTCGGGTTCTGGTCTTGGCTACACCTTC
CDR3: CASSYGRSGSGLGYTF
J: TRBJ1-2
length: 16
size: once
V: TRBV6-5
D: NA

DNA: TGTGCCAGCAGCCGGAACTCAGGGGAGACCCAGTACTTC
CDR3: CASSRNSGETQYF
J: TRBJ2-5
length: 13
size: NA
V: TRBV2
D: NA

DNA: TGTGCCATCAGTGAGCGCCCTAGCGGGGGGGGCGATGAGCAGTTCTTC
CDR3: CAISERPSGGGDEQFF
J: TRBJ2-1
length: 16
size: NA
V: TRBV10-3
D: TRBD2

DNA: TGTGCCAGCAGCGCATCCTCTCGACAGGGTGGGACAGATACGCAGTATTTT
CDR3: CASSASSRQGGTDTQYF
J: TRBJ2-3
length: 17
size: NA
V: TRBV9
D: TRBD1

DNA: TGTGCCAGCAGCCCTATCCCCCTAGCAACAGATACGCAGTATTTT
CDR3: CASSPIPLATDTQYF
J: TRBJ2-3
length: 15
size: NA
V: TRBV27
D: NA

DNA: TGTGCCAGCAGCGCCGGGAGCTCCTATAATTCACCCCTCCACTTT
CDR3: CASSAGSSYNSPLHF
J: TRBJ1-6
length: 15
size: NA
V: TRBV7-3
D: NA

DNA: TGTGCCAGCAGTTTGCAGGGGGCGGGTTACGAGCAGTACTTC
CDR3: CASSLQGAGYEQYF
J: TRBJ2-7
length: 14
size: NA
V: TRBV6-5
D: TRBD1

DNA: TGTGCCACCAGCAGAGATCGGGTATCAACGCAAGCTTTCTTT
CDR3: CATSRDRVSTQAFF
J: TRBJ1-1
length: 14
size: NA
V: TRBV15
D: NA